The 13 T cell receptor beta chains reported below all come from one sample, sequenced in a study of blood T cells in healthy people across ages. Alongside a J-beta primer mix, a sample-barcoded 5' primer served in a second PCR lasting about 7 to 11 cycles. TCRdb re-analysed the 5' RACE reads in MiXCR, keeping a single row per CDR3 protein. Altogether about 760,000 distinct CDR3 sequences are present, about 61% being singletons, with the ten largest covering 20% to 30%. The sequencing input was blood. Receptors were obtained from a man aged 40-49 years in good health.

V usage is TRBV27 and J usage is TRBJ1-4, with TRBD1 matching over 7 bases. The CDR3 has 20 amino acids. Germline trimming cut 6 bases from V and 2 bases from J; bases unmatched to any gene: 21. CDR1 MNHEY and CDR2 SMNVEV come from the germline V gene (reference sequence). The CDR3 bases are TGTGCCAGCAGGTCTAGTGGGAGGGGGCTCAATCTGGCGACTAATGAAAAACTGTTTTTT. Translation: CASRSSGRGLNLATNEKLFF.

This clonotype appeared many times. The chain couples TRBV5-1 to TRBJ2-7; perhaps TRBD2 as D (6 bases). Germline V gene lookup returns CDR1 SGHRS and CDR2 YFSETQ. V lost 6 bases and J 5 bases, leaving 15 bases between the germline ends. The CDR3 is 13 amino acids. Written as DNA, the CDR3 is TGCGCCAGCACACGGGAGTCTCTGAACGAGCAGTACTTC. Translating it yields CASTRESLNEQYF.

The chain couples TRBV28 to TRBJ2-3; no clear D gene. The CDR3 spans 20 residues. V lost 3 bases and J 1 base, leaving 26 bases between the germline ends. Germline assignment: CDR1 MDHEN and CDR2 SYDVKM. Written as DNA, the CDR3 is TGTGCCAGCAGTTTCCCCCACCGGCGTAATGTTGTACTACGCACAGATACGCAGTATTTT. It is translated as CASSFPHRRNVVLRTDTQYF.

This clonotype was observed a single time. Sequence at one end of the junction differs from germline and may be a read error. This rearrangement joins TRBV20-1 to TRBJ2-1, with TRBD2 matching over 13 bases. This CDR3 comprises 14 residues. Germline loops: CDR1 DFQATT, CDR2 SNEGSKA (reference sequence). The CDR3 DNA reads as TGCAGTGCAGTGACTAGCGGGGGGTACAATGAGCAGGTCTTC. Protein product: CSAVTSGGYNEQVF.

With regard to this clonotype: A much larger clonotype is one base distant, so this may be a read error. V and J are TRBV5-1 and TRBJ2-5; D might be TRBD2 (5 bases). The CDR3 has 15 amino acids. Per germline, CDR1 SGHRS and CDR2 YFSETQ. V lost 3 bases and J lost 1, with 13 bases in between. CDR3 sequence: CASSSGRAVQETQYF. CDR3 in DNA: TGCGCCAGCAGCTCCGGACGAGCGGTCCAAGAGACCCAGTACTTC.

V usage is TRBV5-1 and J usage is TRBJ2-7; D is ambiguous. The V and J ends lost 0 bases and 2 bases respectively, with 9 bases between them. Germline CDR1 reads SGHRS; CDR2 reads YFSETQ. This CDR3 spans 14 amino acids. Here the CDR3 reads CASSLDEPTYEQYF. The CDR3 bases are TGCGCCAGCAGCTTGGACGAACCGACCTACGAGCAGTACTTC.

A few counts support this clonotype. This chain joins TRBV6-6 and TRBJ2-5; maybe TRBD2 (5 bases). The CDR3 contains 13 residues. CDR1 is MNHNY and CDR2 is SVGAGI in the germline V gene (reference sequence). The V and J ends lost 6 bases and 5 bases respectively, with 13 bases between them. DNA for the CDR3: TGTGCCAGCAGCCGAAGAGGGTTGGAGACCCAGTACTTC. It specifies CASSRRGLETQYF.

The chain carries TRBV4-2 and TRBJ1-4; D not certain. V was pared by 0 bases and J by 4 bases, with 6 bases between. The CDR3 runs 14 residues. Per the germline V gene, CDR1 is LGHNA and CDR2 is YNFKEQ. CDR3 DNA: TGTGCCAGCAGCCAAGACGGGCGTAATGAAAAACTGTTTTTT. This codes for CASSQDGRNEKLFF.

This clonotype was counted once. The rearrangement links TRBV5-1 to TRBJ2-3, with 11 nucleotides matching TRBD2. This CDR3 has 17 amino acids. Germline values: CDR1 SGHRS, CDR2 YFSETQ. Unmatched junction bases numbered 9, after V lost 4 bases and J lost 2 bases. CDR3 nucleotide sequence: TGCGCCAGCAGCGCAGCCGGGACTAGCGGCAACACAGATACGCAGTATTTT. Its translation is CASSAAGTSGNTDTQYF.

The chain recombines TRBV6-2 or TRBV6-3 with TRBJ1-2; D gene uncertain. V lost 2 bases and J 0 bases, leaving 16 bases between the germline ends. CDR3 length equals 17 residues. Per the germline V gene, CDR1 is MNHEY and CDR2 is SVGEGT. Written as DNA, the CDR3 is TGTGCCAGCAGTTACAGCGGCCTAACAGCTCCTAACTATGGCTACACCTTC. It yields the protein CASSYSGLTAPNYGYTF.

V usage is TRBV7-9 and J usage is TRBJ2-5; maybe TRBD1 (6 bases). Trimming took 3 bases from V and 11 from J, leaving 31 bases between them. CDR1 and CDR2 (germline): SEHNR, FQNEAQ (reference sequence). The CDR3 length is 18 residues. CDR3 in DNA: TGTGCCAGCAGCTTTTTGCTCGGTGGCAATAACGGAGAGGGGGAGCAGTACTTC. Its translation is CASSFLLGGNNGEGEQYF.

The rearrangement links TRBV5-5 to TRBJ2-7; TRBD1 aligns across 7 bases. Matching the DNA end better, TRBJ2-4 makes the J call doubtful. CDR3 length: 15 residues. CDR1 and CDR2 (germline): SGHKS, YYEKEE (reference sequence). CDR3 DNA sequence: TGTGCCACAAGGGCCGGGACAGAAGCCAAAAACATTCAGTACTTC. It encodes CATRAGTEAKNIQYF.

CDR3 DNA sequence: TGTGCCAGCAGCCAAGATCCCCTGAGGGGGTTATCCTACAATGAGCAGTACTTC. Translating gives CASSQDPLRGLSYNEQYF. The chain is built from TRBV4-2 and TRBJ2-1, with D tentatively TRBD1 (6 bases). The end of the DNA is better explained by TRBJ2-7, so the J call may be wrong. Per the germline V gene, CDR1 is LGHNA and CDR2 is YNFKEQ. The CDR3 sequence is 18 residues long.